The clone carrying this TCR beta chain was seen a handful of times. Germline V gives CDR1 MGHRA, CDR2 YSYEKL. V lost 4 bases and J 7 bases, leaving 8 bases between the germline ends. CDR3 length: 12 residues. This sample was included in a study of T cell changes during pregnancy in multiple sclerosis. Generated by immunoSEQ multiplex PCR, the TCRdb table keeps only in-frame clones and is missing some. The sample contains 45,000 to 65,000 clones, less than 95% of which appear only once. Sequenced material: peripheral blood, taken after pregnancy. The source of this sequence is a female donor in good health, enrolled as a control in a pregnancy study. The rearrangement links TRBV4-1 to TRBJ2-1; perhaps TRBD2 as D (5 bases). The chain's CDR3 is CASSPSGNEQFF. The CDR3 DNA is TGCGCCAGCAGCCCTTCGGGGAATGAGCAGTTCTTC.